This T cell receptor (beta chain) is drawn from a study of graft-versus-host responses after intestinal transplantation. Between the trimmed V and J ends, which lost 3 bases and 3 bases, there was a span of 15 bases. The CDR3 is made up of 17 amino acids. Germline CDR1 is KGHSH and CDR2 is LQKENI. Concerning this clone itself: Antigen specificity is unknown.

General study results and limits: GvH clones turned up in recipient marrow; some had shown up first in ileum or blood.

The protocol was immunoSEQ multiplex PCR, while the TCRdb copy is restricted to in-frame clones and leaves out a portion. The sample records about 89,000 clones, about 92% being singletons. The origin of this receptor is a human donor who received an intestinal transplant. The chain links TRBV18 to TRBJ1-6; possible D gene TRBD1, 6 bases. Sample: unstimulated CD8+ T cells sorted from spleen or lymph node cells, taken before intestinal transplant. The CDR3 sequence: CASSPRQVKYYNSPLHF. Here the CDR3 DNA reads TGTGCCAGCTCACCGAGACAGGTGAAGTACTATAATTCACCCCTCCACTTT.